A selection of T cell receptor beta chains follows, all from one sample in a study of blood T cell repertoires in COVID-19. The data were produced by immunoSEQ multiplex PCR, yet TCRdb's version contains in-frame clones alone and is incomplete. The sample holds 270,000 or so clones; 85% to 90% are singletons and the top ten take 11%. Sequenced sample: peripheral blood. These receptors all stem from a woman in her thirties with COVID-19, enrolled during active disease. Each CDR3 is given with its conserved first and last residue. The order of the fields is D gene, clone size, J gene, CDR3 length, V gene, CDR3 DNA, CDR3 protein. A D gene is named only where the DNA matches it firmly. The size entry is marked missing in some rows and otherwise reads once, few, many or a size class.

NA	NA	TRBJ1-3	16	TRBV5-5	TGTGCCAGCAGCCAGATGCTACAGGGTACTGGAAACACCATATATTTT	CASSQMLQGTGNTIYF
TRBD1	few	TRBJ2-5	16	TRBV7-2	TGTGCCAGCAGCGCGCAATATACAGGGGGCCTTGAGACCCAGTACTTC	CASSAQYTGGLETQYF
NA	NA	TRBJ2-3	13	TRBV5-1	TGCGCCAGCAGCTTTGGAGGGGCAGATACGCAGTATTTT	CASSFGGADTQYF
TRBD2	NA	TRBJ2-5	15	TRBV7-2	TGTGCCAGCAGCCCCCGGGGGGGCCTTTGGGAGACCCAGTACTTC	CASSPRGGLWETQYF
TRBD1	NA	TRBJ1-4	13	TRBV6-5	TGTGCCAGCAGGCGACAGGGGGAAGAAAAACTGTTTTTT	CASRRQGEEKLFF
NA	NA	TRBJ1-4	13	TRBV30	TGTGCCTGGAAGGACAGCGGTAATGAAAAACTGTTTTTT	CAWKDSGNEKLFF
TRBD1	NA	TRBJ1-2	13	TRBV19	TGTGCCAGTACGGACAGGGATCTCTATGGCTACACCTTC	CASTDRDLYGYTF
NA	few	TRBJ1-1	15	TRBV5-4	TGTGCCAGCAGCTGGATACAGGGTGTGGGCACTGAAGCTTTCTTT	CASSWIQGVGTEAFF
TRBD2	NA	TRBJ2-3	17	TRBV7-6	TGTGCCAGCAGCTTTTTACAGACTAGCGGGGGGGTGTATACGCAGTATTTT	CASSFLQTSGGVYTQYF
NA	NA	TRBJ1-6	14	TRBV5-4	TGTGCCAGCAGCGACCGGGACTTAGGTTCACCCCTCCACTTT	CASSDRDLGSPLHF
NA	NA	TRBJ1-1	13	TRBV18	TGTGCCAGCTCACCACGAGACCACAGTGAAGCTTTCTTT	CASSPRDHSEAFF
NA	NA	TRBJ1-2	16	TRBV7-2	TGTGCCAGCAGCTTGTTCCCCTTGTCAGGGGTCGGGGGCTACACCTTC	CASSLFPLSGVGGYTF
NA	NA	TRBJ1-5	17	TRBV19	TGTGCCAGTAGAGACCCACGCGGGGGGGGCGGCAATCAGCCCCAGCATTTT	CASRDPRGGGGNQPQHF
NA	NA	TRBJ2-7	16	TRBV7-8	TGTGCCAGCAGCTTAGTTTCGGTGGTGGGGACTTACGAGCAGTACTTC	CASSLVSVVGTYEQYF
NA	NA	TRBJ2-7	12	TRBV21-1	TGTGCCAGCAGCAAGGTTGGCAGCGAGCAGTACTTC	CASSKVGSEQYF
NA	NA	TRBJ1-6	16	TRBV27	TGTGCCAGCAGTCCATATGGACAAAAAGAAGCATCACCCCTCCACTTT	CASSPYGQKEASPLHF
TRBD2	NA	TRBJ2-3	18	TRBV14	TGTGCCAGCAGCTCCCCGGGACTAGCGGGGGGTCCCACAGATACGCAGTATTTT	CASSSPGLAGGPTDTQYF
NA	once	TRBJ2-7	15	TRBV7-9	TGTGCCAGCAGCTTATTTGAGCAACTTATCTACGAGCAGTACTTC	CASSLFEQLIYEQYF
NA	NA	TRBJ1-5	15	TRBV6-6	TGTGCCAGCTGCCAAGCGGGTGGCGGCAATCAGCCCCAGCATTTT	CASCQAGGGNQPQHF
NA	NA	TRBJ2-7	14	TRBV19	TGTGCCAGTAGTATGTGGCAGGGGCACTACGAGCAGTACTTC	CASSMWQGHYEQYF
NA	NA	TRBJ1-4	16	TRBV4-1	TGCGCCAGCAGCCAAGCCGGAGGCGCAACTAATGAAAAACTGTTTTTT	CASSQAGGATNEKLFF
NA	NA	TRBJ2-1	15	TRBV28	TGTGCCAGCAGGATGTGGGGGGATCCCTACAATGAGCAGTTCTTC	CASRMWGDPYNEQFF
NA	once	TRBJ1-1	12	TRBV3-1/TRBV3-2	TGTGCCAGCAGCCAAACTCCGACTGAAGCTTTCTTT	CASSQTPTEAFF
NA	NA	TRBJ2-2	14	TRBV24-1	TGTGCCACCAGTGATCCAAACAGGGTCGGAGAGCTGTTTTTT	CATSDPNRVGELFF
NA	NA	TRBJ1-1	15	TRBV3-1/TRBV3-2	TGTGCCAGCAGCCTTCGGACAAGGGGGGGGACTGAAGCTTTCTTT	CASSLRTRGGTEAFF
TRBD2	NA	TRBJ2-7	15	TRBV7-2	TGTGCCAGCAGCTTAGGGCGGGGGGGTTACTACGAGCAGTACTTC	CASSLGRGGYYEQYF
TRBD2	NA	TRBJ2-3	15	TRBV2	TGTGCCAGCAATCTGGGACTAGCGAACACAGATACGCAGTATTTT	CASNLGLANTDTQYF
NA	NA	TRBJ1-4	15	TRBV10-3	TGTGCCATCAGTGAGACAGTGACTACAGCTTCAAAACTGTTTTTT	CAISETVTTASKLFF
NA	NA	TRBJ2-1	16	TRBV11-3	TGTGCCAGCAGCGCCGAGGGGGGGGGACCCTACAATGAGCAGTTCTTC	CASSAEGGGPYNEQFF
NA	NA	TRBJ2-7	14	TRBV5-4	TGTGCCAGCAGCTTATCCACAGCATCCTACGAGCAGTACTTC	CASSLSTASYEQYF
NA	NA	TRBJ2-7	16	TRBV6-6	TGTGCCAGCAGTTACTTGGGAGGTGTGAAGGGCTACGAGCAGTACTTC	CASSYLGGVKGYEQYF
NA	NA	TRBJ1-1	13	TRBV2	TGTGCCAGCATGTTGGACAGGAACACTGAAGCTTTCTTT	CASMLDRNTEAFF
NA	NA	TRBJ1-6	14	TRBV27	TGTGCCAGCAGCGACTTGTGGGGAGAATCACCCCTCCACTTT	CASSDLWGESPLHF
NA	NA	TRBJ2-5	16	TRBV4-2	TGTGCCAGCAGCCGGGGGGGGCAGGACCAACAAGAGACCCAGTACTTC	CASSRGGQDQQETQYF
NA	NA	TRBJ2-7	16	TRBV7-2	TGTGCCAGCAGCGCAAGGGGCGGTCAGGGGTACTACGAGCAGTACTTC	CASSARGGQGYYEQYF
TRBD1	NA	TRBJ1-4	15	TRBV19	TGTGCCAGTAGTCCACGGACAGGGGGCTTTGAAAAACTGTTTTTT	CASSPRTGGFEKLFF
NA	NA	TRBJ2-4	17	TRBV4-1	TGCGCCAGCAGCCAAGTCGACGGGGGGCTAGCCAAAAACATTCAGTACTTC	CASSQVDGGLAKNIQYF
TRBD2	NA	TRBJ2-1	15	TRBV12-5	TGTGCTAGTGTCAGGGCGGGGGGGACGTACAATGAGCAGTTCTTC	CASVRAGGTYNEQFF
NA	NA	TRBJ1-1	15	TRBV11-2	TGTGCCAGCAGCCGCTGGGGGCAGCCGAACACTGAAGCTTTCTTT	CASSRWGQPNTEAFF
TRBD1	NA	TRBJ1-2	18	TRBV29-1	TGCAGCGTTGAAGATGAAATGAGGGACAGGCTGCGTAACTATGGCTACACCTTC	CSVEDEMRDRLRNYGYTF